These T cell receptor beta chains were read from a single sample in a study of shared clonotypes between healthy human individuals. Sequenced by immunoSEQ multiplex PCR; TCRdb stores in-frame clones only, minus some. The table lists over a million clones, roughly 96% of them singletons. Sequencing input: naive CD4+ T cells sorted from blood. Receptors were obtained from a man in his thirties or forties in good health. CDR3s include the opening cysteine and the closing phenylalanine or tryptophan. The order of the fields is D gene, J gene, CDR3 length, V gene, clone size, CDR3 protein, CDR3 DNA. D genes are given only for firm matches. Only part of the rows carry a size: once, few, many, or a class if the clone is expanded.

TRBD2,TRBJ2-7,13,TRBV5-1,.,CASSSGLLYEQYF,TGCGCCAGCAGTTCGGGACTACTTTACGAGCAGTACTTC
TRBD2,TRBJ2-1,23,TRBV27,.,CASSLPGPRTLGLCQREGIVRFF,TGTGCCAGCAGTTTACCTGGGCCTCGAACTCTGGGGTTGTGCCAGCGGGAGGGAATTGTGCGGTTCTTC
TRBD1,TRBJ1-4,18,TRBV18,.,CASSLLGQSGISTEKLFF,TGTGCCAGCTCACTACTGGGACAGAGCGGTATCAGTACTGAAAAACTGTTTTTT
.,TRBJ2-1,16,TRBV28,.,CASSPRESPAYNEQFF,TGTGCCAGCAGCCCGCGGGAAAGCCCGGCCTACAATGAGCAGTTCTTC
.,TRBJ2-7,13,TRBV29-1,once,CSVGLLAPHEQYF,TGCAGCGTTGGCCTACTAGCTCCCCACGAGCAGTACTTC
.,TRBJ1-5,13,TRBV9,.,CASSVATDQPQHF,TGTGCCAGCAGCGTAGCTACGGATCAGCCCCAGCATTTT
.,TRBJ2-7,13,TRBV9,.,CASSADMFGEQYF,TGTGCCAGCAGCGCTGATATGTTCGGCGAGCAGTACTTC
TRBD1,TRBJ2-2,16,TRBV4-1,.,CASSQARQGNTGELFF,TGCGCCAGCAGCCAAGCTCGACAGGGAAACACCGGGGAGCTGTTTTTT
TRBD1,TRBJ2-7,14,TRBV7-2,.,CASSGPGQGYEQYF,TGTGCCAGCAGCGGGCCGGGACAGGGTTACGAGCAGTACTTC
.,TRBJ2-7,12,TRBV10-2,.,CASLDRGYEQYF,TGCGCCAGCCTTGACCGGGGCTACGAGCAGTACTTC
.,TRBJ1-3,12,TRBV6-6,.,CASSLLANTIYF,TGTGCCAGCAGTCTGCTCGCCAACACCATATATTTT
.,TRBJ1-2,15,TRBV19,once,CASSEATADYRGYTF,TGTGCCAGTAGTGAGGCAACAGCCGACTATAGAGGCTACACCTTC
TRBD2,TRBJ2-7,14,TRBV19,.,CASSRLAGSYEQYF,TGTGCCAGTAGTAGGCTAGCGGGTAGCTACGAGCAGTACTTC
TRBD2,TRBJ2-1,15,TRBV5-1,.,CASSLELAVNNEQFF,TGCGCCAGCAGCTTGGAACTAGCGGTTAACAATGAGCAGTTCTTC
TRBD2,TRBJ2-7,12,TRBV28,.,CACHSGGYEQYF,TGTGCCTGCCATAGCGGGGGGTACGAGCAGTACTTC
.,TRBJ1-5,15,TRBV6-5,.,CASSYGGGVGQPQHF,TGTGCCAGCAGTTACGGGGGCGGGGTGGGTCAGCCCCAGCATTTT
TRBD2,TRBJ2-5,16,TRBV19,.,CASSNTLSGGIETQYF,TGTGCCAGTAGTAACACGCTTAGCGGGGGCATAGAGACCCAGTACTTC
.,TRBJ1-2,12,TRBV6-6,once,CASLKNNYGYTF,TGTGCCAGTTTGAAAAATAACTATGGCTACACCTTC
.,TRBJ1-5,15,TRBV7-9,.,CASSLEPGGGEPQHF,TGTGCCAGCAGCTTAGAACCCGGGGGCGGCGAGCCCCAGCATTTT
.,TRBJ2-7,14,TRBV19,.,CASSIGGGGYEQYF,TGTGCCAGTAGTATAGGTGGGGGAGGCTACGAGCAGTACTTC
TRBD1,TRBJ2-1,17,TRBV5-4,.,CASSRRGSSRDRPSGFF,TGTGCCAGCAGCCGGCGTGGGTCATCCCGGGACAGGCCCTCGGGGTTCTTC
.,TRBJ1-4,14,TRBV9,.,CASSVGATNEKLFF,TGTGCCAGCAGCGTGGGTGCAACTAATGAAAAACTGTTTTTT
.,TRBJ2-1,16,TRBV10-3,.,CAISGSPGLPKNEQFF,TGTGCCATCAGTGGGTCGCCGGGACTCCCTAAGAATGAGCAGTTCTTC
TRBD1,TRBJ2-2,14,TRBV5-1,.,CASSPTGGTGELFF,TGCGCCAGCAGCCCGACAGGGGGAACCGGGGAGCTGTTTTTT
.,TRBJ1-4,14,TRBV6-5,.,CASSGSATNEKLFF,TGTGCCAGCAGCGGGAGCGCAACTAATGAAAAACTGTTTTTT
TRBD1,TRBJ2-1,14,TRBV5-1,.,CASSRGQDYNEQFF,TGCGCCAGCAGCAGGGGACAGGACTACAATGAGCAGTTCTTC
.,TRBJ2-1,17,TRBV15,.,CATSRDPPRAAPNEQFF,TGTGCCACCAGCAGAGATCCCCCAAGAGCGGCCCCGAATGAGCAGTTCTTC
TRBD2,TRBJ2-1,14,TRBV2,.,CASRTSGPYNEQFF,TGTGCCAGCAGGACTAGCGGGCCTTACAATGAGCAGTTCTTC
.,TRBJ2-3,18,TRBV10-3,.,CAISESGLGLGGTDTQYF,TGTGCCATCAGTGAGTCAGGATTAGGGCTCGGCGGCACAGATACGCAGTATTTT
.,TRBJ1-5,14,TRBV7-2,once,CASQARVGNQPQHF,TGTGCCAGCCAAGCGAGGGTCGGCAATCAGCCCCAGCATTTT
.,TRBJ2-2,16,TRBV21-1,.,CASSKASVTNTGELFF,TGTGCCAGCAGCAAAGCGAGTGTTACGAACACCGGGGAGCTGTTTTTT
.,TRBJ1-5,13,TRBV28,.,CASGPYSNQPQHF,TGTGCCAGCGGCCCTTATAGCAATCAGCCCCAGCATTTT
TRBD1,TRBJ2-7,15,TRBV6-5,.,CASSYTRDRGNEQYF,TGTGCCAGCAGTTACACCCGGGACAGGGGCAACGAGCAGTACTTC
.,TRBJ2-3,13,TRBV11-2,.,CASSLVNFDTQYF,TGTGCCAGCAGCTTAGTCAACTTCGATACGCAGTATTTT
.,TRBJ2-6,18,TRBV2,.,CASSISGHHSSGANVLTF,TGTGCCAGCAGTATATCGGGACACCATTCCTCTGGGGCCAACGTCCTGACTTTC
.,TRBJ2-2,14,TRBV19,.,CASSKGANTGELFF,TGTGCCAGCTCTAAGGGTGCCAACACCGGGGAGCTGTTTTTT
.,TRBJ2-7,15,TRBV30,.,CAWIPLGARAYEQYF,TGTGCCTGGATACCCCTGGGCGCCAGAGCCTACGAGCAGTACTTC
.,TRBJ2-7,14,TRBV28,.,CASSLFGSTYEQYF,TGTGCCAGCAGTTTATTCGGCAGCACCTACGAGCAGTACTTC
.,TRBJ2-1,15,TRBV6-1,.,CASTKDRVPYNEQFF,TGTGCCAGCACTAAAGATAGAGTACCCTACAATGAGCAGTTCTTC
.,TRBJ1-1,16,TRBV28,.,CASSSPLGVGVAEAFF,TGTGCCAGCAGTTCTCCGTTGGGGGTGGGGGTTGCTGAAGCTTTCTTT
.,TRBJ1-1,16,TRBV5-5,.,CASSLAVRQAPTEAFF,TGTGCCAGCAGCTTGGCAGTGAGACAGGCCCCCACTGAAGCTTTCTTT